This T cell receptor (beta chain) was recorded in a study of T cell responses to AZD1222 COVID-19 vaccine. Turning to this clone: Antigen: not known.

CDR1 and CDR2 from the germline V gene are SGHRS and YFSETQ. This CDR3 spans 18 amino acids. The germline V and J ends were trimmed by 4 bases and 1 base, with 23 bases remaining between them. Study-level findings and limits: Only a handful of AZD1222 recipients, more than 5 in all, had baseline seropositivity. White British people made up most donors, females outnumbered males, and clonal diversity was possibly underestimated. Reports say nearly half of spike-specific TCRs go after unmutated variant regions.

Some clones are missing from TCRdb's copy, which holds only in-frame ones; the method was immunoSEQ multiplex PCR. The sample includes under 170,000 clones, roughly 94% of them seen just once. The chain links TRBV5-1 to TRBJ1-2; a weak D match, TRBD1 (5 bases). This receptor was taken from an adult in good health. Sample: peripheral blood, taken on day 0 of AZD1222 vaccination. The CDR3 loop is CASSGGMGTATINYGYTF. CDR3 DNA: TGCGCCAGCAGCGGGGGGATGGGGACGGCTACTATTAACTATGGCTACACCTTC.